This TCR beta chain came from a study of human T cells and chemical hapten exposure. Background on the study: There were per-sample TCR yield variations, arising mainly from small pooled library volume differences.

The study used a library that attached unique molecular identifiers to individual cDNA molecules. MiXCR, run by TCRdb on the RACE reads, gives a single entry per CDR3 protein. The table shows 180,000 or so distinct CDR3 sequences, with about 14% occurring only once. In this sample, this clonotype turned up many times. Time point here: patch test 1, 2 weeks after DPC sensitization. The treatment here: therapeutic diphenylcyclopropenone sensitization with weekly scalp DPC. The sequences come from whole blood, collected in connection with sensitization to the hapten diphenylcyclopropenone (DPC). This receptor was identified in a woman aged 25 to 39 with alopecia areata. Some clones in this sample may be carry-over from other donors' samples.

The CDR3 loop reads CSARVSYGNTEAFF. The CDR3 DNA reads TGCAGTGCTAGAGTGAGCTACGGAAACACTGAAGCTTTCTTT. The chain combines TRBV20-1 with TRBJ1-1; no reliable D call. V was shortened by 1 base and J by 2 bases, with 11 bases between the two germline ends. From germline, CDR1 is DFQATT and CDR2 SNEGSKA (reference sequence). The CDR3 length is 14 residues.